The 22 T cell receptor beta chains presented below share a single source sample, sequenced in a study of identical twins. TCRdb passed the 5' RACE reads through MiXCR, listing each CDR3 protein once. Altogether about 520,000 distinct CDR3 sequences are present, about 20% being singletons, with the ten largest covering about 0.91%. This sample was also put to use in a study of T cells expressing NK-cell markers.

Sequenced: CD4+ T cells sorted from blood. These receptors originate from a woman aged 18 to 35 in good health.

CDR3 nucleotide sequence: TGCAGCGTTGGGGGGTTCCAAGAGACCCAGTACTTC. Translated, it gives CSVGGFQETQYF. The gene calls are TRBV29-1 and TRBJ2-5, with D perhaps being TRBD1 or TRBD2 (5 bases each). Germline loops: CDR1 SQVTM, CDR2 ANQGSEA. V was trimmed by 4 bases and J by 1 base, leaving 7 bases between them. This CDR3 comprises 12 residues.

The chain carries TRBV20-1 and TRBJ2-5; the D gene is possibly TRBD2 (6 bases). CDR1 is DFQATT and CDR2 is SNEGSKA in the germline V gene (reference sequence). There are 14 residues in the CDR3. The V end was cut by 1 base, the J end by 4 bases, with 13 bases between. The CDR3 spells CSARVGGVRETQYF. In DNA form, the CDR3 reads TGCAGTGCTAGAGTTGGAGGGGTTCGAGAGACCCAGTACTTC.

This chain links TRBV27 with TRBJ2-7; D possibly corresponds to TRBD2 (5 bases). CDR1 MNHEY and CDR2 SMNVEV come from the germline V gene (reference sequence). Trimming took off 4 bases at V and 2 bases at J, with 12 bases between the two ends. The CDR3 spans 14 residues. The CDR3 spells CASSSDSPPYEQYF. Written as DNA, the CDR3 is TGTGCCAGCAGTTCGGACTCTCCACCCTACGAGCAGTACTTC.

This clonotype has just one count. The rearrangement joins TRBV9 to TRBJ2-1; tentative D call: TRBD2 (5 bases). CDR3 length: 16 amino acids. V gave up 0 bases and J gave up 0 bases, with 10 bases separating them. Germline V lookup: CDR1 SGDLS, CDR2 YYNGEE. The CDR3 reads CASSVADLLSYNEQFF. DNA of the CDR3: TGTGCCAGCAGCGTAGCGGACTTACTCTCCTACAATGAGCAGTTCTTC.

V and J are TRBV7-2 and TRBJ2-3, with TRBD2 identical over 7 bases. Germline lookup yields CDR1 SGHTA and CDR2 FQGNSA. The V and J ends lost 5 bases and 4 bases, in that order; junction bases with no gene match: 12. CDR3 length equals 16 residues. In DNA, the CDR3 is TGTGCCAGCAGCGCCCGTCTAGCGGTAGGGCCAGATACGCAGTATTTT. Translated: CASSARLAVGPDTQYF.

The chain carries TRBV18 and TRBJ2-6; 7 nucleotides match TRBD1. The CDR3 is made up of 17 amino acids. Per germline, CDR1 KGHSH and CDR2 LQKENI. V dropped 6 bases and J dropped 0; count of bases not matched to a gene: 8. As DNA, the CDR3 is TGTGCCAGCTCGATCCTACAGGGGTCCTCTGGGGCCAACGTCCTGACTTTC. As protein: CASSILQGSSGANVLTF.

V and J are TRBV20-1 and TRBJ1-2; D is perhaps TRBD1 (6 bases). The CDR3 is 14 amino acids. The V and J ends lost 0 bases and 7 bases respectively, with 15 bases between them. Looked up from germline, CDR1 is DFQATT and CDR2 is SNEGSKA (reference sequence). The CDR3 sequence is CSARDRGSRGGYTF. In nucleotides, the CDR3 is TGCAGTGCTAGAGACAGGGGCTCCCGTGGTGGCTACACCTTC.

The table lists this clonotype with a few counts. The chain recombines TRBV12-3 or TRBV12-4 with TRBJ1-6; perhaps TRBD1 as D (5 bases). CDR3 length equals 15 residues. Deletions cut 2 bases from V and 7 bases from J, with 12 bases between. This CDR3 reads CASSLWGGRNSPLHF. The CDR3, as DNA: TGTGCCAGCAGTTTATGGGGGGGGAGAAATTCACCCCTCCACTTT.

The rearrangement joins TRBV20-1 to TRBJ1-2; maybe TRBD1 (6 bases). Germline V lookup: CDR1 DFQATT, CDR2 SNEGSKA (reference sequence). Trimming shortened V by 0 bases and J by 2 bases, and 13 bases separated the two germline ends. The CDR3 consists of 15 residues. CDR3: CSARDYGQLNYGYTF. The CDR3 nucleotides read TGCAGTGCTAGAGATTACGGACAGCTGAACTATGGCTACACCTTC.

CDR3 DNA: TGTGCCACAGCGCGGGATACCTACAATGAGCAGTTCTTC. Its translation: CATARDTYNEQFF. The chain joins TRBV3-1 to TRBJ2-1, with D possibly being TRBD2 (6 bases). The CDR3 runs 13 residues. Trimming removed 10 bases at V and 2 bases at J, with 12 bases between. Looked up from germline, CDR1 is LGHDT and CDR2 is YNNKEL (reference sequence).

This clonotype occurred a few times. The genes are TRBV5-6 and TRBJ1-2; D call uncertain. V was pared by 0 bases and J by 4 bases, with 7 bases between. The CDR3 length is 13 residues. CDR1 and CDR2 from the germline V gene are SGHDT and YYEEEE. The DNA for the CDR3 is TGTGCCAGCAGCTTGGCCTTGACCTATGGCTACACCTTC. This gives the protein CASSLALTYGYTF.

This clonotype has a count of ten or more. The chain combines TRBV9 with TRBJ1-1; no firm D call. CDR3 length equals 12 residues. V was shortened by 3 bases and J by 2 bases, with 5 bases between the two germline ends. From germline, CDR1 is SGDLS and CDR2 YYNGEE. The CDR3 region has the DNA TGTGCCAGCAGCGAGTCAAACACTGAAGCTTTCTTT. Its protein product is CASSESNTEAFF. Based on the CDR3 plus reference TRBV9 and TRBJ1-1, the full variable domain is DSGVTQTPKHLITATGQRVTLRCSPRSGDLSVYWYQQSLDQGLQFLIQYYNGEERAKGNILERFSAQQFPDLHSELNLSSLELGDSALYFCASSESNTEAFFGQGTRLTVV.

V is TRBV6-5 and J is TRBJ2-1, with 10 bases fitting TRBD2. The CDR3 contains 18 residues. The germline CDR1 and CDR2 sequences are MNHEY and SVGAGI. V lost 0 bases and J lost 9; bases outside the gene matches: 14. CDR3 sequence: CASSYSSILAGVSGEQFF. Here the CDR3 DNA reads TGTGCCAGCAGTTACTCGAGTATCCTAGCGGGAGTATCCGGTGAGCAGTTCTTC.

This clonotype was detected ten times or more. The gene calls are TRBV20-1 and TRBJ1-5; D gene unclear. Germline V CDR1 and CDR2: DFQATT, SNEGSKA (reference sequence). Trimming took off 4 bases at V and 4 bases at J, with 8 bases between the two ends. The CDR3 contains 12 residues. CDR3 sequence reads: CSAKKQNQPQHF. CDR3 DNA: TGCAGTGCTAAGAAGCAAAATCAGCCCCAGCATTTT.

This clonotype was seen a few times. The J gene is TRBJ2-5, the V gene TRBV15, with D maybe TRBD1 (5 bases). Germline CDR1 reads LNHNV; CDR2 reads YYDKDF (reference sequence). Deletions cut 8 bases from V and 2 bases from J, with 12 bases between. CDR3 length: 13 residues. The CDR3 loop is CATLGQLQETQYF. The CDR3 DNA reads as TGTGCCACCCTTGGACAATTACAAGAGACCCAGTACTTC.

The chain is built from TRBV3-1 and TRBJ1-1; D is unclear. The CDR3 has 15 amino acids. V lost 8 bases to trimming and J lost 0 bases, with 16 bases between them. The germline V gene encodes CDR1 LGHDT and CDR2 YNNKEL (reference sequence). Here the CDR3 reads CASCLAPQMNTEAFF. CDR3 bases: TGTGCCAGCTGCCTCGCCCCGCAGATGAACACTGAAGCTTTCTTT.

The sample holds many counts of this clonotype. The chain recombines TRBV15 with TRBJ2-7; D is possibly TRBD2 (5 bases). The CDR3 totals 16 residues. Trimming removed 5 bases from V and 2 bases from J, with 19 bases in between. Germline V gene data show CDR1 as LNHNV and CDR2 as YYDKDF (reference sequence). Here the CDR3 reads CATSRGGASSTYEQYF. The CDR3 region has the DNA TGTGCCACCAGCCGCGGAGGTGCCAGTTCAACCTACGAGCAGTACTTC.

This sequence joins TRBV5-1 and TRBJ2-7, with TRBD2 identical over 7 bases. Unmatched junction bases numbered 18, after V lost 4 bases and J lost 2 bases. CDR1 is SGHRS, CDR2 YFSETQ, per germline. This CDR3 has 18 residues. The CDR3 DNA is TGCGCCAGCAGCCGGGTGGGTCTCTGGCTAGCGGATACCTACGAGCAGTACTTC. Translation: CASSRVGLWLADTYEQYF.

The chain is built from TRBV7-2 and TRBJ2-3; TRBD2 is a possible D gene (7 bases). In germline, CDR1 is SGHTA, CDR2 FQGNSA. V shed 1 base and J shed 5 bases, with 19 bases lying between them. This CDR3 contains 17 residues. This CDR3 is CASSLVGGGSVKDTQYF. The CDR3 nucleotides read TGTGCCAGCAGCTTAGTGGGGGGCGGGAGCGTAAAAGATACGCAGTATTTT.

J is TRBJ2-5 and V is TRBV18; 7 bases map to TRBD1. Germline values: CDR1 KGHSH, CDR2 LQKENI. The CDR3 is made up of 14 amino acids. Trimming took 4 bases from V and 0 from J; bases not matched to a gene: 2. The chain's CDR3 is CASSRDSDQETQYF. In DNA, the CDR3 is TGTGCCAGCTCACGGGACAGTGACCAAGAGACCCAGTACTTC. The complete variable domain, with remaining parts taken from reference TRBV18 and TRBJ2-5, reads NAGVMQNPRHLVRRRGQEARLRCSPMKGHSHVYWYRQLPEEGLKFMVYLQKENIIDESGMPKERFSAEFPKEGPSILRIQQVVRGDSAAYFCASSRDSDQETQYFGPGTRLLVL.

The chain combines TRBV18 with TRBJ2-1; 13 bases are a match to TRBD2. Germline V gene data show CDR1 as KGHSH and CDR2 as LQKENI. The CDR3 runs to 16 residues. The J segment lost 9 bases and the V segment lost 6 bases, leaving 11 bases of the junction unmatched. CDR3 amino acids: CASSLRLAGGRGEQFF. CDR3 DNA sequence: TGTGCCAGCTCGCTTCGACTAGCGGGGGGCCGGGGTGAGCAGTTCTTC.

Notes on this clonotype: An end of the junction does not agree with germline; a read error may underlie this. The chain's CDR3 is CAISGYPPGLLSGGLFF. CDR3 sequence (DNA): TGTGCCATCAGTGGATATCCCCCGGGACTCCTATCCGGGGGGCTGTTTTTT. V and J are TRBV10-3 and TRBJ2-2, with D tentatively TRBD2 (6 bases). The CDR3 has 17 amino acids. Germline V lookup: CDR1 ENHRY, CDR2 SYGVKD.